The T cell receptor (beta chain) described here comes from a study of shared clonotypes between healthy human individuals. This table comes from immunoSEQ multiplex PCR, and its TCRdb copy is limited to in-frame clones, with some not included. Among about 820,000 clones listed, about 92% were seen once. Note on this clone: Other DNA sequences from this sample encode an identical CDR3 as well.

Naive-designated CD8 cells lacked CD45RO, were positively enriched for CCR7, and omitted terminally differentiated effector memory CD45RA+ cells. Trimming pared 1 base from V and 6 bases from J, leaving 4 bases between. Per the germline V gene, CDR1 is DFQATT and CDR2 is SNEGSKA (reference sequence). The length of the CDR3 is 11 residues. The chain recombines TRBV20-1 with TRBJ2-1; D is uncertain. The TCR was taken from a man aged 25-45 years in good health. The sample was naive CD8+ T cells sorted from blood. The CDR3 region has the DNA TGCAGTGCTAGAGTCGTCAATGAGCAGTTCTTC. Amino acid sequence: CSARVVNEQFF.